The 9 T cell receptor beta chains listed next were all sequenced from one sample in a study of shared clonotypes between healthy human individuals. Naive CD8 populations comprised CD45RO-negative cells positively selected for CCR7, excluding terminally differentiated effector memory CD45RA+ cells. Some clones are missing from TCRdb's copy, which holds only in-frame ones; the method was immunoSEQ multiplex PCR. This table has some 2 million clones, approximately 94% appearing once. The sample taken for sequencing was naive CD8+ T cells sorted from blood. The receptors were sampled from a man younger than 30 in good health.

This sequence joins TRBV15 and TRBJ1-2; D might be TRBD1 (5 bases). Trimming shortened V by 6 bases and J by 7 bases, and 18 bases separated the two germline ends. This CDR3 is 14 amino acids long. Per germline, CDR1 LNHNV and CDR2 YYDKDF (reference sequence). This chain's CDR3 is CATRPGTGEGGYTF. The CDR3 coding sequence is TGTGCCACCAGGCCCGGGACGGGTGAGGGTGGCTACACCTTC. Combining the CDR3 with reference TRBV15 and TRBJ1-2 gives the whole variable domain DAMVIQNPRYQVTQFGKPVTLSCSQTLNHNVMYWYQQKSSQAPKLLFHYYDKDFNNEADTPDNFQSRRPNTSFCFLDIRSPGLGDTAMYLCATRPGTGEGGYTFGSGTRLTVV.

This clone was seen a single time. The rearrangement joins TRBV5-6 to TRBJ2-7; the D is unclear. V lost 4 bases and J lost 2, with 13 bases in between. The CDR3 loop spans 14 amino acids. Germline V lookup: CDR1 SGHDT, CDR2 YYEEEE. As DNA, the CDR3 is TGTGCCAGCAGCCTGGACGGTTCAGCCTACGAGCAGTACTTC. It specifies CASSLDGSAYEQYF.

The chain joins TRBV13 to TRBJ2-1, with a weak D call TRBD2 (5 bases). This CDR3 comprises 14 residues. V was cut by 4 bases and J by 5 bases, with 12 bases left in between. In germline, CDR1 is PRHDT, CDR2 FYEKMQ (reference sequence). The CDR3 reads CASSSGTGHNEQFF. The CDR3 DNA is TGTGCCAGCAGCTCGGGAACCGGGCACAATGAGCAGTTCTTC.

The V call is TRBV6-1, the J call TRBJ2-7; D not certain. V was trimmed by 1 base and J by 4 bases, leaving 20 bases between them. Germline assignment: CDR1 MNHNS and CDR2 SASEGT. This CDR3 has 17 residues. DNA of the CDR3: TGTGCCAGCAGTGAAGGATTAATGGCGGCAGGAGAGTACGAGCAGTACTTC. Translated, it gives CASSEGLMAAGEYEQYF.

V gene TRBV25-1 combines with J gene TRBJ2-1; 7 bases map to TRBD2. V shed 5 bases and J 4 bases; nucleotides not matched to a gene: 5. In germline, CDR1 is MGHDK, CDR2 SYGVNS. This CDR3 has 14 amino acids. The CDR3 loop is CASSTSSGYNEQFF. The CDR3 DNA is TGTGCCAGCAGTACCAGTAGCGGGTACAATGAGCAGTTCTTC.

The chain's CDR3 is CAWSYGVTLNEQFF. CDR3 sequence (DNA): TGTGCCTGGAGTTATGGGGTTACACTGAATGAGCAGTTCTTC. V usage is TRBV30 and J usage is TRBJ2-1; D gene ambiguous. CDR3 length equals 14 residues. Germline-derived CDR1 and CDR2 are GTSNPN and SVGIG (reference sequence). The ends were cut back, 2 bases at V and 7 bases at J, with 15 bases in the middle.

This chain connects TRBV7-9 to TRBJ2-1; no clear D gene. This CDR3 has 16 amino acids. Germline CDR1 and CDR2: SEHNR and FQNEAQ (reference sequence). Trimming removed 1 base from V and 2 bases from J, with 12 bases in between. The CDR3 region is CASSLGFPAAYNEQFF. CDR3 nucleotide sequence: TGTGCCAGCAGCTTAGGGTTTCCGGCCGCCTACAATGAGCAGTTCTTC.

This clone was counted once. The rearrangement uses TRBV7-2 and TRBJ2-3, with 7 bases identical to TRBD2. The CDR3 extends over 14 amino acids. Trimming cost V 1 base and J 4 bases; bases outside gene matches: 2. CDR1 is SGHTA, CDR2 FQGNSA, per germline. The CDR3 sequence: CASSLERGADTQYF. CDR3 bases: TGTGCCAGCAGCTTAGAGCGGGGAGCAGATACGCAGTATTTT. Full variable domain (missing parts from reference TRBV7-2 and TRBJ2-3): GAGVSQSPSNKVTEKGKDVELRCDPISGHTALYWYRQSLGQGLEFLIYFQGNSAPDKSGLPSDRFSAERTGGSVSTLTIQRTQQEDSAVYLCASSLERGADTQYFGPGTRLTVL.

A remark on this clone: The same CDR3 also results from other DNA sequences found in this sample. The rearrangement uses TRBV5-4 and TRBJ2-5; 7 bases map to TRBD1. CDR1 and CDR2 from the germline V gene are SGHNT and YYREEE (reference sequence). The CDR3 has 14 residues. Trimming at V came to 0 bases and at J to 5 bases, leaving 4 bases not matched to a gene. CDR3 nucleotide sequence: TGTGCCAGCAGCTTGGAGGGGGCCTGGGAGACCCAGTACTTC. It encodes CASSLEGAWETQYF.